What follows are 13 T cell receptor beta chains derived from one specimen sequenced in a study of PD-L1 blockade in urothelial cancer. Time point denoted: pretreatment peripheral blood. Clones were sequenced by immunoSEQ multiplex PCR, and TCRdb holds only the in-frame ones, with some missing. The sample records roughly 91,000 clones, more than 70% being singletons. The source was PBMCs, collected around atezolizumab (anti-PD-L1) treatment. These receptors were collected from a man in his sixties with urothelial cancer.

This chain connects TRBV7-9 to TRBJ2-2; a possible D gene is TRBD2 (5 bases). CDR1 is SEHNR and CDR2 is FQNEAQ in the germline V gene (reference sequence). The CDR3 is 18 residues long. V was shortened by 2 bases and J by 3 bases, with 19 bases between the two germline ends. The CDR3 DNA follows: TGTGCCAGCAGCTTATCTCGGAGCCAGCGGAGTTACACCGGGGAGCTGTTTTTT. Translation: CASSLSRSQRSYTGELFF.

The V and J genes are TRBV2 and TRBJ2-2, with D possibly being TRBD2 (5 bases). Germline CDR1 is SNHLY and CDR2 is FYNNEI. The CDR3 is made up of 14 amino acids. V shed 6 bases and J shed 2 bases, with 10 bases lying between them. The CDR3 is CASRRTENTGELFF. CDR3 DNA: TGTGCCAGCAGGAGGACTGAAAACACCGGGGAGCTGTTTTTT.

This chain joins TRBV5-4 and TRBJ1-5, with TRBD1 identical over 7 bases. V shed 4 bases, J shed 3 bases, and the junction held 4 bases outside the gene matches. Germline lookup yields CDR1 SGHNT and CDR2 YYREEE (reference sequence). This CDR3 region has 14 residues. The CDR3 DNA reads TGTGCCAGCAGCAGACAGGGCTCCAATCAGCCCCAGCATTTT. Translating it yields CASSRQGSNQPQHF.

The CDR3 is CASSWTGNQGYTF. CDR3 sequence (DNA): TGTGCCAGCAGTTGGACAGGGAACCAAGGCTACACCTTC. The rearrangement joins TRBV28 to TRBJ1-2; 8 bases are shared with TRBD1. There are 13 residues in the CDR3. Losses at the gene ends were 4 bases for V and 8 bases for J; bases not matched to a gene: 6. Germline-derived CDR1 and CDR2 are MDHEN and SYDVKM.

This sequence joins TRBV28 and TRBJ1-5; D ambiguous. This CDR3 comprises 14 residues. In germline, CDR1 is MDHEN, CDR2 SYDVKM. The ends were cut back, 7 bases at V and 5 bases at J, with 15 bases in the middle. The DNA of the CDR3 is TGTGCCAGCACTCCACCGAAACTAGATCAGCCCCAGCATTTT. It codes for CASTPPKLDQPQHF. The full variable domain, completed using reference TRBV28 and TRBJ1-5, is DVKVTQSSRYLVKRTGEKVFLECVQDMDHENMFWYRQDPGLGLRLIYFSYDVKMKEKGDIPEGYSVSREKKERFSLILESASTNQTSMYLCASTPPKLDQPQHFGDGTRLSIL.

The CDR3 loop reads CSARDRETQYF. The CDR3 DNA reads as TGCAGTGCTAGAGACCGTGAGACCCAGTACTTC. This chain joins TRBV20-1 and TRBJ2-5; D call uncertain. Trimming shortened V by 0 bases and J by 5 bases, and 4 bases separated the two germline ends. This CDR3 has 11 amino acids. CDR1 and CDR2 (germline): DFQATT, SNEGSKA (reference sequence).

J is TRBJ2-5 and V is TRBV4-2, with 7 bases fitting TRBD1. The CDR3 contains 15 residues. Germline V CDR1 and CDR2: LGHNA, YNFKEQ. Germline trimming cut 3 bases from V and 3 bases from J; bases unmatched to any gene: 7. The CDR3 nucleotides read TGTGCCAGCAGCCATTCCGCCGGGACAGAAGAGACCCAGTACTTC. The encoded protein is CASSHSAGTEETQYF.

This clone was detected once. V is TRBV19 and J is TRBJ2-2, with 11 positions matching TRBD1. This CDR3 region has 15 residues. V lost 7 bases to trimming and J lost 7 bases; unmatched junction nucleotides: 8. Per the germline V gene, CDR1 is LNHDA and CDR2 is SQIVND (reference sequence). The CDR3 bases are TGTGCCAGTACCCGGACAGGGGGCATCGGCGGGGAGCTGTTTTTT. Its protein product is CASTRTGGIGGELFF.

The chain uses TRBV11-2 and TRBJ2-7; possibly TRBD2 for D (5 bases). Trimming removed 8 bases at V and 2 bases at J, with 16 bases between. CDR3 length equals 14 residues. In germline, CDR1 is SGHAT, CDR2 FQNNGV. In DNA, the CDR3 is TGTGCCAGCGGACTGCAGGAGGCCCCCTACGAGCAGTACTTC. Amino acid sequence: CASGLQEAPYEQYF.

This chain joins TRBV9 and TRBJ2-7; a possible D gene is TRBD2 (7 bases). Germline assignment: CDR1 SGDLS and CDR2 YYNGEE. The V end was cut by 4 bases, the J end by 0 bases, with 17 bases between. CDR3 length: 16 amino acids. This chain's CDR3 is CASSPTSGTSSYEQYF. The CDR3 region has the DNA TGTGCCAGCAGCCCTACAAGCGGGACAAGCTCCTACGAGCAGTACTTC.

The V call is TRBV7-2, the J call TRBJ2-3; D is uncertain. V was trimmed by 2 bases and J by 0 bases, leaving 9 bases between them. Germline V gene lookup returns CDR1 SGHTA and CDR2 FQGNSA. The CDR3 consists of 15 residues. CDR3 region: CASSLQAVSTDTQYF. CDR3 bases: TGTGCCAGCAGCTTACAGGCCGTTAGCACAGATACGCAGTATTTT.

The chain joins TRBV28 to TRBJ2-7, with D possibly matching TRBD2 (6 bases). The V end lost 5 bases, the J end lost 2 bases, and 13 bases lay between the germline ends. CDR1 and CDR2 (germline): MDHEN, SYDVKM. The length of the CDR3 is 14 residues. In nucleotides, the CDR3 is TGTGCCAGCAGTCTACCGGGAGACACCTACGAGCAGTACTTC. Protein sequence: CASSLPGDTYEQYF.

CDR3 sequence: CASSDTGIEQYF. CDR3 sequence (DNA): TGTGCCAGCAGTGACACAGGGATCGAGCAGTACTTC. The gene calls are TRBV2 and TRBJ2-7; possibly TRBD1 for D (6 bases). Trimming pared 3 bases from V and 6 bases from J, leaving 9 bases between. Germline lookup yields CDR1 SNHLY and CDR2 FYNNEI. The CDR3 covers 12 residues.